This record concerns one T cell receptor beta chain sequence. V was pared by 4 bases and J by 7 bases, with 13 bases between. This CDR3 comprises 13 residues. Germline V gene data show CDR1 as LGHNA and CDR2 as YNFKEQ. These data belong to a study of blood T cell repertoires in COVID-19. Study in general: Collection of acute and convalescent COVID-19 samples took place in the United States, Italy and Spain.

Some clones are missing from TCRdb's copy, which holds only in-frame ones; the method was immunoSEQ multiplex PCR. The table records some 240,000 clones, over 75% of them present only once. The clonotype comes from a woman in her 70s with COVID-19, enrolled during active disease. The sequencing sample was made of peripheral blood. V and J are TRBV4-2 and TRBJ1-2; D perhaps matches TRBD1 (6 bases). CDR3: CASSPRTDGGYTF. CDR3 DNA: TGTGCCAGCAGCCCGCGGACAGATGGTGGCTACACCTTC.